The present T cell receptor (beta chain) was sequenced within a study of shared clonotypes between healthy human individuals. The CDR3 totals 16 residues. Germline V lookup: CDR1 MGHRA, CDR2 YSYEKL. V lost 10 bases to trimming and J lost 0 bases, with 18 bases between them. Sequencing used immunoSEQ multiplex PCR; TCRdb keeps in-frame clones, though not all of them. The data hold 950,000 to 1,100,000 clones, with around three quarters observed a single time. Sequenced material: memory CD4+ T cells from PBMCs. As for subset: CD45RA-negative fraction. The source is a man younger than 35 in good health. Some clones in this sample may be carry-over from other donors' samples. This chain links TRBV4-1 with TRBJ1-4; the D gene is possibly TRBD1 (5 bases). The CDR3 loop is CATQIEGPATNEKLFF. CDR3 bases: TGCGCCACCCAAATTGAGGGACCCGCAACTAATGAAAAACTGTTTTTT.